This T cell receptor (beta chain) was obtained from a study of T cells after yellow fever vaccination (dated by TCRdb to between 2018 and 2021). Background on the whole study: The SMART-Seq v4 Ultra Low Input RNA kit was used to prepare libraries from fractions with low cell numbers. Bulk TCR alpha and beta repertoires were sequenced longitudinally to track T-cell clones before and after primary and booster YFV17D yellow fever vaccination. Two healthy male donors, one aged 18 to 30 and one aged 30 to 40 years, made up the cohort. Bulk PBMC replicates and cell subsets were isolated from blood drawn at multiple timepoints before and after both primary and secondary immunization.

This clonotype was picked up many times. Its antigen is unknown. No clone much larger than this one lies a single base away; base qualities are absent. For CDR1 and CDR2, the germline V gene lists KGHSH and LQKENI. V drops 5 bases and J drops 3 bases, leaving 11 bases in between. The cysteine opens and the phenylalanine closes a CDR3 of 14 amino acids. This entry keeps only the CDR3 DNA: 42 bases, framed from base 1. TCR cDNA was synthesized by 5'RACE template switching, which introduced a universal primer site and unique molecular identifiers. Priming of cDNA synthesis was performed from both the TCR alpha and TCR beta constant segments. Libraries were amplified in two PCR steps, with sample barcodes and sequencing adapters added in the second step. Sequencing of libraries was done on Illumina HiSeq 2500 (2x100 bp) or NovaSeq (2x150 bp). As for how the authors treated the data: MIGEC handled demultiplexing of reads and collapsing into UMI consensus sequences, while MiXCR performed V(D)J alignment. Clonotypes responding to the vaccine were identified with edgeR on replicate PBMC samples, with the criteria of FDR below 0.01 and a log2 fold change above 5 up to day 15. Bulk clonotypes were assigned CD4 or CD8 identity according to which sequenced CD4 or CD8 repertoire held them at higher abundance. Through fastp at Q25 and MiXCR, TCRdb rebuilt clones from the public reads, retaining in-frame beta chains. Merged by CDR3 protein, the rows form single entries marked with the most common genes and DNA. The authors' filters were not applied to this entry. Present in this sample are about 210,000 distinct CDR3 sequences, over 6.5% of which were seen just once. Of the sample, more than 0.85% is held by the ten largest clones.

What the treatment or condition label conveys for this sample: live attenuated yellow fever vaccine strain. PBMCs were isolated from peripheral blood using a standard Ficoll-Paque protocol. Dynabeads CD4 and CD8 positive selection kits were used to isolate the CD4 and CD8 T-cell fractions. TriZol was used to extract RNA from bulk PBMCs, from CD4 and CD8 fractions, and from dextramer-positive and dextramer-negative fractions. The investigation overall reported the following: Most clones expanded after primary vaccination were re-detected after the booster (almost 98% of CD4 and approximately 88% of CD8), suggesting broad memory maintenance. The secondary T-cell response was weaker than the primary response but faster, peaking on day 5 instead of day 15. FACS-sorted repertoires could contain abundant contaminating clonotypes from the bulk population, so computational filtering was required. Only a couple of donors were included in the study, so the extent to which the findings can be generalized is limited. A small share of clonotypes occurred in both CD4 and CD8 compartments, likely arising from convergent recombination.

The source material was CD4+ T cells sorted from PBMCs, sampled on the day of the yellow fever booster vaccination. This TCR came from a man between 25 and 39 years old who received the YFV17D yellow fever vaccine. Recombination joined TRBV18 with TRBJ1-5; TRBD1 is a weak D gene call, 5 bases matching. The DNA sequence is given as TGTGCCAGCTCAGCGACAGAAATCAATCAGCCCCAGCATTTT. The encoded protein is CASSATEINQPQHF.